This T cell receptor beta chain was profiled in a study of regulatory T cells in long-lasting Graves disease (dated by TCRdb to the early 2020s). In the study overall: Newly diagnosed Graves' disease patients had taken antithyroid drugs for less than 3 months. The study was registered as a clinical trial and conducted in China. A total of around 35 samples underwent TCR sequencing, from around 13 patients with persistent Graves' disease and 20 or so patients with newly diagnosed Graves' disease. Persistent Graves' disease patients were compared with newly diagnosed Graves' disease patients by peripheral blood TCR sequencing and RNA sequencing.

Read against the paper, the sample's time point label means: newly diagnosed GD, antithyroid drugs for less than 3 months. For both TCR sequencing and RNA sequencing, RNA was extracted from PBMCs in TRIzol. Graves' disease was diagnosed according to American Thyroid Association guidelines. Patients for the study were recruited at an endocrinology department in Xi'an, China. Each patient gave approximately 8.8 milliliters of peripheral blood, collected in an EDTA anticoagulant tube. PBMCs were isolated by Ficoll Paque Plus density gradient separation without further T cell sorting. An Agilent 2100 Bioanalyzer and agarose gel were used to check RNA quality, and a NanoDrop 2000 was used to measure RNA concentration. Findings and caveats that apply to the study as a whole: The study examined only peripheral blood because the primary lesion, thyroid tissue, could not be accessed. The authors acknowledged the small sample size as a limitation that may reduce accuracy. Persistent patients shared more public clonotypes among themselves (around 2,500) than newly diagnosed patients did (about 900). Persistent disease showed preferential use of TRBV28, TRBJ1-2 and TRBJ2-5, whereas newly diagnosed disease favored TRBV20-1 and TRBJ2-1. Only the TCR beta chain was sequenced and analyzed. Compared with newly diagnosed patients, persistent Graves' disease patients had lower TCR Shannon entropy and fewer highly expanded clones, which suggests clonal expansion.

Receptors were amplified or captured by multiplex PCR. The instrument was an Illumina HiSeq 4000. iRepertoire HTBI primers and Arm-PCR amplification of CDR3 regions were used to construct TCR beta libraries. Before sequencing, the PCR products underwent gel purification. On the study's bioinformatics: Across samples, roughly 60 TRBV and 13 to 15 TRBJ segments were identified and used for gene usage analysis of CDR3 amino acid clonotypes. COPE and FqMerger were used to merge the filtered high-quality paired reads into contigs. Contigs were aligned with BLAST to IMGT TRBV, TRBD and TRBJ reference genes, and CDR3 was defined per IMGT. Highly expanded clones were defined as clonotypes with a frequency above 0.1%. Shannon entropy was used to measure repertoire diversity, and the Gini coefficient was used to measure V-J evenness. Public clonotypes were defined as clonotypes shared by more than one individual. The raw public data were reprocessed by TCRdb itself: fastp quality trimming at Q25, MiXCR clonotype calling, in-frame beta chains only. Rows are combined by CDR3 protein, so each entry shows the most common genes and DNA. The authors' filters were not applied to this entry. The sample table holds 350,000 to 500,000 distinct CDR3 sequences, of which approximately 14% were seen once. The ten largest clones represent around a sixth of the sample.

As for this clonotype: The antigen it recognizes is unknown. Per-base quality was not reported, and no clone a single base away is much larger than it.

The CDR3 measures 15 amino acids from cysteine to phenylalanine. This entry keeps only the CDR3 DNA: 45 bases, framed from base 1. V lost 1 base and J lost 8 bases, and the count of bases not matched to a germline gene is 11. As encoded in the germline V gene, CDR1 is SQVTM while CDR2 is ANQGSEA. The sample was also linked to a second study, of T cells in Graves' hyperthyroidism and ophthalmopathy. As noted in the second study: Graves' hyperthyroidism was defined as stable when no progression to ophthalmopathy occurred over 18 months of follow-up. Hyperthyroidism patients were newly diagnosed, with disease duration under 2 months, and aged 18 to 65 years. Exclusion was applied to patients with uncontrolled infections, other autoimmune diseases, pregnancy or lactation. Clinical symptoms, serum thyroxine and TRAb, thyroid ultrasound, and orbital computed tomography formed the basis for the diagnoses. The TCR CDR3 was subjected to a first round of RT-PCR using the HTBI primer set and the Qiagen OneStep RT-PCR kit. Most expanded thyroid clonotypes (frequency above 0.001) were also found in blood, which suggests that blood repertoires may mirror thyroid immune responses. Ophthalmopathy was separated from stable hyperthyroidism by a 13 V-J signature model, with approximately 90% sensitivity and about 84% specificity obtained in cross-validation and 80%/75% obtained in testing. In validation, progression to ophthalmopathy was predicted by the model with about 70% sensitivity and around 76% specificity, a median of 6.5 months before onset. A discovery cohort of about a hundred patients, 43 with Graves' ophthalmopathy and approximately 55 with stable Graves' hyperthyroidism, was used to find distinguishing TCR V-J signatures. Prospective prediction of ophthalmopathy was tested in an independent validation cohort consisting of 18 hyperthyroidism patients and some 15 patients who later progressed to ophthalmopathy. For training and testing, the approximately 92 patients in the discovery cohort were randomly divided in a 7:3 ratio. In addition, the study compared T-cell repertoires in thyroid tissue and in blood from over 5 Graves' hyperthyroidism patients. Once sampling was done, hyperthyroidism patients were given methimazole at a starting dose of 30 mg daily, whereas ophthalmopathy patients were given high-dose intravenous methylprednisolone. Libraries were constructed in a second round of multiplex PCR, after which size selection and purification were carried out. Sequencing of the libraries was done on an Illumina HiSeq2000 using paired-end 100 bp reads. SOAPnuke was used to process the raw data, removing reads that contained adapters or uncalled bases, had a mean Phred below 15, or lacked an exact match to the constant primer or identifier. COPE v1.2.5 was used to merge high-quality paired reads, and clonotypes were defined as unique nucleotide sequences. MiTCR v1.1 was used to align clonotypes to the IMGT TRBV, TRBD and TRBJ reference segments. The analysis was restricted to V-J combinations with a frequency above 0.0001, which together covered over 99% of the repertoires. A TCS score was defined as the ratio of F50 (clonal expansion) to E x V (chaos), with BLOSUM62-based TCRdist applied between CDR3 peptides within each V-J. Welch's t-statistics and random forest reduced around 550 V-J features to 10 to 15, which were used in a naive Bayes classifier (R e1071). Sample size was not statistically predetermined, and blinding of investigators to group allocation was not performed. According to the paper, TCR Vbeta CDR3 sequencing was carried out on over 130 peripheral blood samples, which came from 40 to 45 ophthalmopathy, 70 to 80 hyperthyroidism and about 17 progressor patients.

The TCR was taken from a woman aged 45-59 years with Graves disease. Donor details come from another sample of the same person, matched by shared clones. Specimen: peripheral blood mononuclear cells (PBMCs), collected at new diagnosis, from a patient treated with antithyroid drugs. The chain couples TRBV29-1 to TRBJ1-2; 9 of the junction bases match TRBD1. The CDR3 corresponds to CSVEGGDRDLGGYTF. The nucleotide sequence reads TGCAGCGTTGAAGGGGGGGACAGGGACTTGGGAGGCTACACCTTC.